This T cell receptor (beta chain) was identified during a study of PD-1 blockade in classical Hodgkin lymphoma. The protocol was immunoSEQ multiplex PCR, while the TCRdb copy is restricted to in-frame clones and leaves out a portion. The data show about 76,000 clones, 75% to 90% seen once. This clone appeared a single time. Brentuximab vedotin exposure varied, and every patient relapsed after autologous stem cell transplantation. Here the sequenced sample was peripheral blood mononuclear cells (PBMCs), taken at baseline. The clonotype originates from a human donor with classical Hodgkin lymphoma.

The CDR3 loop is CASSLVPNTGELFF. As DNA, the CDR3 is TGTGCCAGCAGCTTGGTACCGAACACCGGGGAGCTGTTTTTT. The gene calls are TRBV5-4 and TRBJ2-2, with D unresolved. Per germline, CDR1 SGHNT and CDR2 YYREEE (reference sequence). This CDR3 is built from 14 residues. With 0 bases removed from V and 0 bases from J, the gap between germline ends came to 3 bases.